This TCR beta chain was recorded in a study of T-cell memory formation after mild COVID-19. Overall study results and limits: Mainly CM and EM harbored the contracting CD4+ clones; mainly EMRA harbored the CD8+ ones.

Comments on this clonotype: Antigen specificity is unknown.

Constant-segment-primed 5'RACE gave TCR alpha and TCR beta cDNA libraries with sample barcodes and UMIs. MiXCR, applied by TCRdb to the 5' RACE reads, yields one record per CDR3 protein. The table lists 200,000 to 250,000 distinct CDR3 sequences, 8% to 11% of them singletons. Germline CDR1 is SGHRS and CDR2 is YFSETQ. CDR3 length equals 13 residues. V was pared by 7 bases and J by 11 bases, with 20 bases between. V gene TRBV5-1 combines with J gene TRBJ2-3; TRBD2 might be the D (5 bases). The origin of this receptor is a man aged 18 to 29 who had mild COVID-19 (a few samples of this study predate the infection). Cell type and time point are not known. The sequencing input was PBMCs or a T cell subset sorted from them (not recorded which). The CDR3 loop reads CASALESGLGQYF. CDR3 DNA: TGCGCCAGCGCACTAGAATCCGGCCTAGGGCAGTATTTT.